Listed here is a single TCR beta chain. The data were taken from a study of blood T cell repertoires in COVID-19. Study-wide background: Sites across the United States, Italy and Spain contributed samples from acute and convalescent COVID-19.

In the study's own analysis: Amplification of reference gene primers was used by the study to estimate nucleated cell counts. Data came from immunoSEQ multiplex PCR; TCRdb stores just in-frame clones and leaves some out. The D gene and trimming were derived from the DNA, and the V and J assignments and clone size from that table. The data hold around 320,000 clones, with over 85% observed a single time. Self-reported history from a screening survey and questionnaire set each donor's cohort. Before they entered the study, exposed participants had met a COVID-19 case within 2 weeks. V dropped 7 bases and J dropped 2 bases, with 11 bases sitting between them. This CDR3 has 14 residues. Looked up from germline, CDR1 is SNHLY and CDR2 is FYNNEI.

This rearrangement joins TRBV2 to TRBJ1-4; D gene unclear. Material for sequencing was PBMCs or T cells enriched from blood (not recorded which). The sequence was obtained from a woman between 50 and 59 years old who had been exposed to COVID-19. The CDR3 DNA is TGTGCCAGCATCGGGGAAAGGACTAATGAAAAACTGTTTTTT. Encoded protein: CASIGERTNEKLFF.